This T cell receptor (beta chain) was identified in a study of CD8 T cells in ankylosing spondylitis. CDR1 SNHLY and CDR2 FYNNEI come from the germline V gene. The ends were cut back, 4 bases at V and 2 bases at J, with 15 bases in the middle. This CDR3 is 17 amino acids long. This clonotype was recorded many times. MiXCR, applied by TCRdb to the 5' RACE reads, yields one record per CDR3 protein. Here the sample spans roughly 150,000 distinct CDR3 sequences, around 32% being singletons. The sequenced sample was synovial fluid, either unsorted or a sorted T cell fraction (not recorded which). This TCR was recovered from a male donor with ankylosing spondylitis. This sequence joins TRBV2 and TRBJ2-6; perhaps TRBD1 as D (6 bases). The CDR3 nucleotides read TGTGCCAGCAGTGCGAACAGGGCAGGGGCTGGGGCCAACGTCCTGACTTTC. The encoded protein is CASSANRAGAGANVLTF.